Below, 10 T cell receptor beta chains from the same sample are listed, as sequenced in a study of cytomegalovirus exposure and HLA in healthy donors (dated by TCRdb to about 2017). The library was prepared using the immunoSEQ multiplex PCR assay. A mixture of 60 forward primers for TCR Vbeta segments and 13 reverse primers for TCR Jbeta segments was used in the multiplex PCR. The source is immuneACCESS, and TCRdb retained only in-frame sequences with V and J called. Part of the clones is not carried over; for the studies checked, unresolved V genes explain less than half of this, and the remainder is unexplained. Recorded for this sample are around 100,000 clones; 65% to 85% of them occurred a single time. In total, the top ten clones hold 19% of the sample. Material for sequencing was PBMCs. These receptors all come from a woman between 55 and 75 years old in good health and CMV-seropositive.

This rearrangement joins TRBV10-2 to TRBJ2-7; 8 bases fit TRBD2. Unmatched junction bases numbered 4, after V lost 5 bases and J lost 4 bases. The CDR3 consists of 13 residues. CDR1 and CDR2 from the germline V gene are WSHSY and SAAADI. The CDR3 spells CASSSGSDYEQYF. The CDR3 region has the DNA TGCGCCAGCAGTAGCGGGAGCGATTACGAGCAGTACTTC.

Here the CDR3 DNA reads TGTGCCAGCAGCGACACAGTGATGAACACTGAAGCTTTCTTT. Residues: CASSDTVMNTEAFF. The chain has TRBV21-1 and TRBJ1-1; the D call of TRBD1 is as the table states it, not checked on the DNA. TRBV21-1 constitutes a pseudogene. The CDR3 runs to 14 residues.

V usage is TRBV6-1 and J usage is TRBJ2-7; 9 positions agree with TRBD2. The CDR3 covers 15 residues. Germline-derived CDR1 and CDR2 are MNHNS and SASEGT. With V trimmed by 8 bases and J by 0 bases, 8 bases remained unmatched. Here the CDR3 reads CASGFSGSVSYEQYF. The CDR3 bases are TGTGCCAGCGGGTTTAGCGGGAGTGTCTCCTACGAGCAGTACTTC.

The J gene is TRBJ1-6, the V gene TRBV6-5; D call uncertain. V lost 0 bases to trimming and J lost 5 bases, with 11 bases between them. CDR3 length: 16 amino acids. Germline V gene data show CDR1 as MNHEY and CDR2 as SVGAGI. The chain's CDR3 is CASSYSVQTNNSPLHF. The CDR3 DNA reads TGTGCCAGCAGTTACTCGGTGCAAACAAATAATTCACCCCTCCACTTT.

This chain uses TRBV28 with TRBJ2-1, with no clear D. The V and J ends lost 10 bases and 1 base respectively, with 5 bases between them. From germline, CDR1 is MDHEN and CDR2 SYDVKM. The CDR3 has 11 residues. CDR3 nucleotides: TGTGCCATCTTTTCCTACAATGAGCAGTTCTTC. Amino acid sequence: CAIFSYNEQFF.

This clone has more than one count but fewer than ten. This rearrangement joins TRBV5-1 to TRBJ2-7, with 7 bases lining up with TRBD1. The CDR3 spans 12 residues. The junction had 3 bases not matched to a gene; V was cut back by 6 bases and J by 3 bases. Germline values: CDR1 SGHRS, CDR2 YFSETQ. The CDR3: CASTGTDYEQYF. The CDR3 DNA reads as TGCGCCAGCACAGGGACAGACTACGAGCAGTACTTC.

This clone has a handful of counts. The J gene is TRBJ2-1, the V gene TRBV9, with a possible D match to TRBD1 (5 bases). The V end was cut by 7 bases, the J end by 9 bases, with 29 bases between. Germline values: CDR1 SGDLS, CDR2 YYNGEE. The length of the CDR3 is 17 residues. The CDR3 sequence: CASSFDPRALGRGEQFF. The CDR3 region has the DNA TGTGCCAGCTCCTTCGATCCAAGGGCTCTCGGTAGGGGTGAGCAGTTCTTC.

This clone came up once. The rearrangement joins TRBV19 to TRBJ1-5; D is undetermined. This CDR3 region has 13 residues. The V and J ends lost 3 bases and 8 bases respectively, with 11 bases between them. Germline V gene sequence: CDR1 LNHDA, CDR2 SQIVND (reference sequence). CDR3 DNA sequence: TGTGCCAGTAGTATGCTGGGAGAGGAGCCCCAGCATTTT. Translating it yields CASSMLGEEPQHF.

This clone has more than one count but fewer than ten. This rearrangement joins TRBV18 to TRBJ1-1; D unclear. Germline CDR1 KGHSH, CDR2 LQKENI. The V gene lost 3 bases and the J gene lost 2 bases, with 13 bases spanning the gap. The CDR3 sequence is 15 residues long. CDR3 region: CASSPNGGSNTEAFF. The CDR3 DNA follows: TGTGCCAGCTCACCCAACGGCGGCTCTAACACTGAAGCTTTCTTT.

The CDR3, as DNA: TGTGCCAGCAGTGAAGAGGGGTGGGAGACCCAGTACTTC. Its protein is CASSEEGWETQYF. The chain recombines TRBV6-1 with TRBJ2-5; D possibly corresponds to TRBD1 (5 bases). CDR3 length equals 13 residues. The germline CDR1 and CDR2 sequences are MNHNS and SASEGT. V was trimmed by 1 base and J by 5 bases, leaving 8 bases between them.